A selection of T cell receptor beta chains follows, all from one sample in a study of blood T cell repertoires in COVID-19. This table comes from immunoSEQ multiplex PCR, and its TCRdb copy is limited to in-frame clones, with some not included. The sample yields some 330,000 clones, roughly 90% seen once. Input material: peripheral blood. Receptor source: a woman aged 45-65 years with active or convalescent COVID-19. Both conserved end residues are trimmed from each CDR3.

v_call	j_call	cdr3_aa
TRBV7-2	TRBJ2-7	ASSLHRGQGREQY
TRBV28	TRBJ2-5	ASSFGTGLGETQY
TRBV11-2	TRBJ2-2	ASRTAGVRVTGELF
TRBV30	TRBJ1-6	AWKPNNSPLH
TRBV4-3	TRBJ1-1	ASSPQGAVTEAF
TRBV7-3	TRBJ2-1	ASSLLAGVNEQF
TRBV2	TRBJ2-7	ASRAVIYRRTPNYEQY
TRBV18	TRBJ2-2	ASSPIRTSIRGGELF
TRBV5-6	TRBJ1-5	ASSLGRDSNQPQH
TRBV25-1	TRBJ2-1	ASSEDPGQETYNEQF
TRBV6-5	TRBJ2-1	ASSYSGDRADDEQF
TRBV4-2	TRBJ2-7	ASSQERAGAYEQY
TRBV7-2	TRBJ2-3	ASLTSGGGDTQY
TRBV6-5	TRBJ2-2	ASSYRILAGTGELF
TRBV7-2	TRBJ2-7	ASSLAASTGVYEQY